This entry lists 19 T cell receptor beta chains sequenced from one sample in a study of cytomegalovirus exposure and HLA in healthy donors. The PCR used 60 Vbeta and 13 Jbeta primers. The method was immunoSEQ multiplex PCR; TCRdb's version includes in-frame clones alone and lacks a portion of them. Altogether about 160,000 clones are present, 70% to 90% being singletons, with the ten largest covering about 0.82%. Sequencing was done on a sample of PBMCs. The receptors were sampled from a woman between 18 and 29 years old in good health and CMV-seronegative.

The rearrangement links TRBV5-1 to TRBJ2-2, with TRBD1 identical over 8 bases. The V gene's germline CDR1 is SGHRS and CDR2 YFSETQ. The CDR3 is 17 residues long. The V and J ends lost 4 bases and 5 bases, in that order; junction bases with no gene match: 13. Here the CDR3 reads CASSIGGTGLLTGELFF. Here the CDR3 DNA reads TGCGCCAGCAGCATAGGAGGGACAGGACTACTGACCGGGGAGCTGTTTTTT.

This rearrangement joins TRBV25-1 to TRBJ1-4, with D maybe TRBD1 (5 bases). The CDR3 runs 12 residues. Germline loops: CDR1 MGHDK, CDR2 SYGVNS. V was trimmed by 2 bases and J by 14 bases, leaving 12 bases between them. Here the CDR3 DNA reads TGTGCCAGCAGTGAACAGGGTAGTGTGCTGTTTTTT. It specifies CASSEQGSVLFF.

The chain links TRBV6-5 to TRBJ2-7; perhaps TRBD2 as D (5 bases). Per the germline V gene, CDR1 is MNHEY and CDR2 is SVGAGI. The V end was cut by 6 bases, the J end by 0 bases, with 15 bases between. The CDR3 totals 15 residues. The CDR3 DNA follows: TGTGCCAGCAGAAGAGGACTGTCCAGCTCCTACGAGCAGTACTTC. Translation gives CASRRGLSSSYEQYF.

V is TRBV6-5 and J is TRBJ2-5; 10 bases line up with TRBD1. The J call is doubtful: the DNA matches TRBJ2-7 better. Germline CDR1 is MNHEY and CDR2 is SVGAGI. The CDR3 sequence is 15 residues long. CDR3 sequence reads: CASRRDRGSSYEQYF. The CDR3 DNA reads TGTGCCAGCAGGAGGGACAGGGGTTCGTCCTACGAGCAGTACTTC.

The CDR3 DNA is TGTGCCAGCAGCCAAGGACAGTACAATCAGCCCCAGCATTTT. It specifies CASSQGQYNQPQHF. V and J are TRBV5-8 and TRBJ1-5; D is perhaps TRBD1 (6 bases). The CDR3 spans 14 residues. Germline CDR1 and CDR2: SGHTS and YDEGEE. The V and J ends lost 4 bases and 3 bases respectively, with 11 bases between them.

This chain uses TRBV28 with TRBJ1-1; 9 positions agree with TRBD1. Trimming took 8 bases from V and 5 from J; bases not matched to a gene: 0. The germline V gene has CDR1 MDHEN and CDR2 SYDVKM. This CDR3 contains 11 residues. The CDR3 bases are TGTGCCAGCGACAGGGGGACTGAAGCTTTCTTT. Translating it yields CASDRGTEAFF. Looking up the rest from reference TRBV28 and TRBJ1-1 gives the full variable domain: DVKVTQSSRYLVKRTGEKVFLECVQDMDHENMFWYRQDPGLGLRLIYFSYDVKMKEKGDIPEGYSVSREKKERFSLILESASTNQTSMYLCASDRGTEAFFGQGTRLTVV.

Remarks on this clone: The junction does not match germline at one end; this may be a read error. This chain joins TRBV5-4 and TRBJ1-6, with D possibly matching TRBD1 (6 bases). This CDR3 is built from 17 residues. CDR1 is SGHNT, CDR2 YYREEE, per germline (reference sequence). The DNA of the CDR3 is TGTGCCAGCAGCTCGGCGCCGGGACACCAAGCGGATTCACCCCTCCACTTC. Protein product: CASSSAPGHQADSPLHF.

The V gene is TRBV6-5, the J gene TRBJ2-6; D remains unclear. CDR1 is MNHEY, CDR2 SVGAGI, per germline. With 8 bases removed from V and 4 bases from J, the gap between germline ends came to 3 bases. The CDR3 has 11 amino acids. The chain's CDR3 is CASRGANVLTF. CDR3 sequence (DNA): TGTGCCAGCCGGGGGGCCAACGTCCTGACTTTC.

The rearrangement joins TRBV30 to TRBJ1-1; D not certain. The CDR3 spans 13 residues. V shed 2 bases and J shed 1 base, with 8 bases lying between them. CDR1 and CDR2 (germline): GTSNPN, SVGIG (reference sequence). In DNA form, the CDR3 reads TGTGCCTGGAGTCGGGGATCGAACACTGAAGCTTTCTTT. Its protein is CAWSRGSNTEAFF.

The chain links TRBV6-1 to TRBJ1-5, with 7 bases fitting TRBD1. Looked up from germline, CDR1 is MNHNS and CDR2 is SASEGT. V trimming: 5 bases; J trimming: 4 bases; junction bases outside the gene matches: 8. The CDR3 is made up of 15 amino acids. The CDR3 DNA sequence: TGTGCCAGCAGTTTGACAGGGATGGGTAATCAGCCCCAGCATTTT. Amino acid sequence: CASSLTGMGNQPQHF.

This clone occurred once. The rearrangement joins TRBV19 to TRBJ2-2; D possibly corresponds to TRBD2 (6 bases). CDR3 length equals 14 residues. V was pared by 5 bases and J by 1 base, with 8 bases between. The germline V gene encodes CDR1 LNHDA and CDR2 SQIVND (reference sequence). The CDR3 loop reads CASSLALNTGELFF. In DNA form, the CDR3 reads TGTGCCAGTAGTCTAGCGTTGAACACCGGGGAGCTGTTTTTT.

This sequence joins TRBV6-5 and TRBJ2-3; 7 nucleotides align to TRBD1. Losses at the gene ends were 2 bases for V and 4 bases for J; bases not matched to a gene: 3. From germline, CDR1 is MNHEY and CDR2 SVGAGI. The length of the CDR3 is 14 residues. CDR3 protein: CASSYEGAPDTQYF. The DNA of the CDR3 is TGTGCCAGCAGTTACGAGGGGGCCCCAGATACGCAGTATTTT.

The gene calls are TRBV19 and TRBJ2-7, with a tentative D call TRBD1 (5 bases). The CDR3 is made up of 14 amino acids. V shed 8 bases and J shed 4 bases, with 18 bases lying between them. Germline V CDR1 and CDR2: LNHDA, SQIVND (reference sequence). CDR3 sequence reads: CASLTGLWGYEQYF. The DNA of the CDR3 is TGTGCCAGTTTAACAGGCCTCTGGGGATACGAGCAGTACTTC.

The chain links TRBV7-9 to TRBJ2-7; the D is unclear. The CDR3 length is 13 residues. Between the trimmed V and J ends, which lost 2 bases and 3 bases, there was a span of 8 bases. CDR1 and CDR2 from the germline V gene are SEHNR and FQNEAQ (reference sequence). The CDR3 sequence: CASSLKIGYEQYF. CDR3 in DNA: TGTGCCAGCAGCTTAAAGATCGGCTACGAGCAGTACTTC.

The rearrangement uses TRBV19 and TRBJ2-6; D gene ambiguous. V shed 6 bases and J shed 2 bases, with 11 bases lying between them. Looked up from germline, CDR1 is LNHDA and CDR2 is SQIVND (reference sequence). The CDR3 has 15 amino acids. CDR3 sequence: CASRLSLPGANVLTF. The CDR3 region has the DNA TGTGCCAGTAGACTGAGCCTTCCTGGGGCCAACGTCCTGACTTTC.

The genes are TRBV7-3 and TRBJ1-1, with TRBD1 identical over 9 bases. CDR3 length: 14 amino acids. J lost 3 bases, V lost 3 bases, and 2 bases had no gene match. In germline, CDR1 is SGHTA, CDR2 FQGTGA. CDR3 residues: CASSLGTGYTEAFF. CDR3 DNA sequence: TGTGCCAGCAGCTTGGGGACAGGGTACACTGAAGCTTTCTTT. Full variable domain (rest looked up from reference TRBV7-3 and TRBJ1-1): GAGVSQTPSNKVTEKGKYVELRCDPISGHTALYWYRQSLGQGPEFLIYFQGTGAADDSGLPNDRFFAVRPEGSVSTLKIQRTERGDSAVYLCASSLGTGYTEAFFGQGTRLTVV.

Concerning this clone itself: The junction and the germline gene differ at one end; a read error may be behind it. This chain joins TRBV4-3 and TRBJ2-5, with TRBD2 matching 12 bases. Per the germline V gene, CDR1 is LGHNA and CDR2 is YSLEER. This CDR3 is built from 17 residues. In nucleotides, the CDR3 is TGCGCCAGCAGCCAAGATTACCTAGCGGGAGGGCCCCACGAGCAGCACTTC. Amino acid sequence: CASSQDYLAGGPHEQHF.

The V gene is TRBV28, the J gene TRBJ2-3; D ambiguous. The germline V gene encodes CDR1 MDHEN and CDR2 SYDVKM. Trimming left V 6 bases short and J 3 bases short, with 7 bases between. CDR3 length equals 12 residues. CDR3 DNA sequence: TGTGCCAGCAGGAGAAGTACAGATACGCAGTATTTT. It yields the protein CASRRSTDTQYF.

The genes are TRBV7-9 and TRBJ2-5; 11 nucleotides align to TRBD1. The J call is uncertain, as TRBJ2-7 better fits the DNA end. CDR1 SEHNR and CDR2 FQNEAQ come from the germline V gene (reference sequence). This CDR3 is 17 amino acids long. In DNA form, the CDR3 reads TGTGCCAGCAGCTTCCCACCCGGGACAGGGGGTGCCTACGAGCAGTACTTC. Residues: CASSFPPGTGGAYEQYF.